The subject of this entry is one TCR beta chain. These data come from a study of T cells after somatic rescue of genetic block. CDR3 length: 11 residues. V lost 1 base, J lost 10 bases, and 6 bases lay in between. Germline V gives CDR1 SGHDT, CDR2 YYEEEE. The protocol was immunoSEQ multiplex PCR, while the TCRdb copy is restricted to in-frame clones and leaves out a portion. Of tens of thousands of clones detected, approximately 96% appear once; the ten largest clones hold under 0.095%. The origin of this receptor is a child less than two years old. The sequencing sample was made of peripheral blood mononuclear cells (PBMCs). The gene calls are TRBV5-6 and TRBJ2-1; D is unresolved. The CDR3 is CASSLRLEQFF. CDR3 bases: TGTGCCAGCAGCTTGCGGCTAGAGCAGTTCTTC.